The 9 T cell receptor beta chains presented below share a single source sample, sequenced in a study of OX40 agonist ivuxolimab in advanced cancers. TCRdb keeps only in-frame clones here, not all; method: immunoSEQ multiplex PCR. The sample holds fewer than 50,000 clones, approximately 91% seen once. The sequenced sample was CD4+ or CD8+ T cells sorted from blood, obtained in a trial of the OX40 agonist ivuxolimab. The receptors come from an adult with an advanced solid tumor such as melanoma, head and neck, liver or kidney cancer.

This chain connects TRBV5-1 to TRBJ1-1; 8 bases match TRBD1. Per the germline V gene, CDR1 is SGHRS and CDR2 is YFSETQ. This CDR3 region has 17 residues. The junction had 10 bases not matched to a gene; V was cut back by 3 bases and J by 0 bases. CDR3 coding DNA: TGCGCCAGCAGCTGGACAGGGACGGGGGCTATGAACACTGAAGCTTTCTTT. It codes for CASSWTGTGAMNTEAFF.

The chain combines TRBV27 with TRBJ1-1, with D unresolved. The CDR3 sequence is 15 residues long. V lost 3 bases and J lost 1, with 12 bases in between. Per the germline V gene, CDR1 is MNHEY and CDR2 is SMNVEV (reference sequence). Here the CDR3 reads CASSFLPVPNTEAFF. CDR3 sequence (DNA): TGTGCCAGCAGTTTTCTCCCTGTTCCGAACACTGAAGCTTTCTTT.

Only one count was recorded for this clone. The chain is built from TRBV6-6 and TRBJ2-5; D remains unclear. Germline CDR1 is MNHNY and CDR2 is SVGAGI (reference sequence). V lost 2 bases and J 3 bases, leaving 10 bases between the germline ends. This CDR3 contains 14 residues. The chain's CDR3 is CASSYRGREETQYF. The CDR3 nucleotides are TGTGCCAGCAGTTACCGAGGTCGTGAAGAGACCCAGTACTTC.

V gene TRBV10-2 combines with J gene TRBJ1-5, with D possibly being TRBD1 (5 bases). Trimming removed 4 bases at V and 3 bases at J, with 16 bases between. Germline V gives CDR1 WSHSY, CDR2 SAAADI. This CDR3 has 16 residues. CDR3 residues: CASSADGGLNNQPQHF. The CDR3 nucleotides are TGCGCCAGCAGTGCAGATGGGGGTTTGAACAATCAGCCCCAGCATTTT.

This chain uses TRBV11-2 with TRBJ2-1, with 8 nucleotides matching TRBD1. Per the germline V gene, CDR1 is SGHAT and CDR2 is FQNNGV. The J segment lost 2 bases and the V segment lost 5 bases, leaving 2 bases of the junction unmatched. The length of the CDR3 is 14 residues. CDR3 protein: CASSPGGAYNEQFF. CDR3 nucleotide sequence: TGTGCCAGCAGCCCAGGGGGCGCCTACAATGAGCAGTTCTTC.

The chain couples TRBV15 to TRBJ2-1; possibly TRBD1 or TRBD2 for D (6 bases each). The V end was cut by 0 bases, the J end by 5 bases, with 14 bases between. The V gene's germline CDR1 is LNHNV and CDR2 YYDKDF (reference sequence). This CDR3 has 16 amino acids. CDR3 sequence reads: CATSREGGLGDNEQFF. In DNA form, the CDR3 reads TGTGCCACCAGCAGAGAGGGGGGCTTAGGGGACAATGAGCAGTTCTTC.

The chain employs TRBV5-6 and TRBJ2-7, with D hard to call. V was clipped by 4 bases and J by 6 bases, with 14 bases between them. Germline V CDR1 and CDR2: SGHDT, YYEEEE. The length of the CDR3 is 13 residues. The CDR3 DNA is TGTGCCAGCAGCACCGGGCCGGAGCGCGAGCAGTACTTC. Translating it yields CASSTGPEREQYF. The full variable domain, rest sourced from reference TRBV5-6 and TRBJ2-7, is DAGVTQSPTHLIKTRGQQVTLRCSPKSGHDTVSWYQQALGQGPQFIFQYYEEEERQRGNFPDRFSGHQFPNYSSELNVNALLLGDSALYLCASSTGPEREQYFGPGTRLTVT.

The CDR3 spells CASSLTVVQPQHF. The CDR3 DNA follows: TGTGCCAGCAGTTTAACAGTCGTCCAGCCCCAGCATTTT. The J gene is TRBJ1-5, the V gene TRBV27; D uncertain. Germline CDR1 MNHEY, CDR2 SMNVEV (reference sequence). The CDR3 runs 13 residues. Deletions cut 2 bases from V and 7 bases from J, with 9 bases between.

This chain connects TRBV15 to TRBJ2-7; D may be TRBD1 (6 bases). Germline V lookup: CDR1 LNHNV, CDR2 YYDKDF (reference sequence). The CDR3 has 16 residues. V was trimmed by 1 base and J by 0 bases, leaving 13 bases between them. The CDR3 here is CATSRAPGHSSYEQYF. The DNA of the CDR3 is TGTGCCACCAGCAGAGCCCCGGGACACAGCTCCTACGAGCAGTACTTC.